The sequence of this T cell receptor beta chain was determined in a study of CD8 T cells in Susac syndrome. TEMRA cells were FACS-enriched, and CD8+ and CD4+ T cells were isolated negatively. Reverse transcription of roughly 0.5 to 1 ug RNA was carried out with random hexamers. The authors amplified TCR beta CDR3 across 54 Vbeta and 13 Jbeta using immunoSEQ multiplex PCR. TCRdb ran MiXCR on the immunoSEQ multiplex PCR reads and lists one entry per CDR3 protein. The sample holds about 300,000 distinct CDR3 sequences, about 89% seen once. Germline loops: CDR1 LNHNV, CDR2 YYDKDF (reference sequence). The CDR3 is 18 residues long. Trimming removed 0 bases from V and 0 bases from J, with 17 bases in between.

The source material was CD8+ T cells from PBMCs. This chain links TRBV15 with TRBJ2-5, with D perhaps being TRBD1 or TRBD2 (5 bases each). The clonotype was recovered from a human donor with multiple sclerosis. For the CDR3, the DNA is TGTGCCACCAGCAGAGAGGGGCTAGCTAGTTTTAACCAAGAGACCCAGTACTTC. Amino acid sequence: CATSREGLASFNQETQYF.